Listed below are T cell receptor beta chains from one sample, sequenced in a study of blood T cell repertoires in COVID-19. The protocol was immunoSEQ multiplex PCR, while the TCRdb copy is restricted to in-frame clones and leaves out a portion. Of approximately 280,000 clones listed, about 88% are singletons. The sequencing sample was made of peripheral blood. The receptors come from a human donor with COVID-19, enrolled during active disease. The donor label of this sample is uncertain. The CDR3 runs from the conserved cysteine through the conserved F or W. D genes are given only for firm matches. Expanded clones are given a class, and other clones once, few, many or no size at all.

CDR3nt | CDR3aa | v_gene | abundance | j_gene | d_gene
TGTGCCAGTAGGGGCCTAGGGGAAACCGGGGAGCTGTTTTTT | CASRGLGETGELFF | TRBV19 | NA | TRBJ2-2 | NA
TGCGCCAGCAGCAGTACCGGGACAGGGACCTACGAGCAGTACTTC | CASSSTGTGTYEQYF | TRBV5-1 | once | TRBJ2-7 | TRBD1
TGTGCCAGCAGCTTACCCAGCGGGCCCACAGATACGCAGTATTTT | CASSLPSGPTDTQYF | TRBV7-2 | NA | TRBJ2-3 | NA
TGTGCCAGCAGTTTACAGGGTCATGGCTACACCTTC | CASSLQGHGYTF | TRBV12-3/TRBV12-4 | NA | TRBJ1-2 | NA
TGTGCCAGCAGTTATTCCAGGGGGGAGGCTTTCTTT | CASSYSRGEAFF | TRBV5-6 | NA | TRBJ1-1 | TRBD1
TGTGCCAGCTCACCAGGGACTAGCGGGAGGATTGAGCAGTTCTTC | CASSPGTSGRIEQFF | TRBV18 | NA | TRBJ2-1 | TRBD2
TGTGCCAGCACCTGGGCCCTGAACACTGAAGCTTTCTTT | CASTWALNTEAFF | TRBV7-2 | NA | TRBJ1-1 | NA
TGCAGCGTTCTACAGGACAACCTCGGAAACACCATATATTTT | CSVLQDNLGNTIYF | TRBV29-1 | NA | TRBJ1-3 | NA
TGCGCCAGCAGTCATGGGAGGGGGGAGCTGTTTTTT | CASSHGRGELFF | TRBV23-1 | once | TRBJ2-2 | NA
TGTGCCAGCAGCCAAGACAGGGGGCAGAGCTATGGCTACACCTTC | CASSQDRGQSYGYTF | TRBV3-1/TRBV3-2 | NA | TRBJ1-2 | TRBD1
TGTGCCAGCAGTTTCCGGGACAGCAGCTATGGCTACACCTTC | CASSFRDSSYGYTF | TRBV6-5 | NA | TRBJ1-2 | TRBD1
TGTGCCAGCAGTTTAGTCAACGGGAGGCAGTACTTC | CASSLVNGRQYF | TRBV28 | few | TRBJ2-7 | NA
TGTGCCAGTAGTATGTCCCCTCAGGCTGAAGCTTTCTTT | CASSMSPQAEAFF | TRBV19 | NA | TRBJ1-1 | NA
TGCGCCAGCAGCTTGGATGGGAGGGGTATTGAAAAACTGTTTTTT | CASSLDGRGIEKLFF | TRBV5-1 | NA | TRBJ1-4 | NA
TGTGCCAGCAGTGAATTTGGCTCACCCCTCCACTTT | CASSEFGSPLHF | TRBV6-1 | NA | TRBJ1-6 | NA
TGCGCCAGCAGCTCCGGACAGCCTCAAGAGACCCAGTACTTC | CASSSGQPQETQYF | TRBV5-1 | NA | TRBJ2-5 | NA
TGTGCCATCAGTGAACCGGGACAGGGCGAAAAACTGTTTTTT | CAISEPGQGEKLFF | TRBV10-3 | once | TRBJ1-4 | TRBD1
TGTGCCAGCAGGAGGACAGGGGAGGAGGAAAAACTGTTTTTT | CASRRTGEEEKLFF | TRBV5-8 | NA | TRBJ1-4 | TRBD1
TGTGCCAGCAGCAGCCGAAGAGGAACAGGGGATGAGCAGTTCTTC | CASSSRRGTGDEQFF | TRBV7-2 | NA | TRBJ2-1 | TRBD1
TGCAGCGCCGTCGGGACAGGGGGCTCAAGGCAGTACTTC | CSAVGTGGSRQYF | TRBV29-1 | NA | TRBJ2-7 | TRBD1
TGTGCCAGCTCACCACCGGGCGGGAGAGCGACCGGGGAGCTGTTTTTT | CASSPPGGRATGELFF | TRBV18 | NA | TRBJ2-2 | TRBD2
TGTGCCAGCAGTTACCGGGACGGACTAGCGGATTACAATGAGCAGTTCTTC | CASSYRDGLADYNEQFF | TRBV27 | NA | TRBJ2-1 | TRBD2
TGTGCCAGCAGCGTTCAGACAGGGCTTAATGAAAAACTGTTTTTT | CASSVQTGLNEKLFF | TRBV6-5 | NA | TRBJ1-4 | TRBD1